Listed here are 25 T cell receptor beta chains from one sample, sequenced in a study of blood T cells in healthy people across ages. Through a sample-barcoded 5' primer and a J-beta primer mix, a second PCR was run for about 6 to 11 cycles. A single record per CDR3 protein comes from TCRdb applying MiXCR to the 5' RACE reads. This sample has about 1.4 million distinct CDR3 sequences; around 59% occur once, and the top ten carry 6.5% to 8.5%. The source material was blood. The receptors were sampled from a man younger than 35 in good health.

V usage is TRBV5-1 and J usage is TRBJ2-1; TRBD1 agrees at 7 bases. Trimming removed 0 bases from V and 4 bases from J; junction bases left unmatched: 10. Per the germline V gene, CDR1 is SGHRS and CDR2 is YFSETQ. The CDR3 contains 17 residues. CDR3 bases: TGCGCCAGCAGCTTGGCTAGGGACAGCCTGCCGTACAATGAGCAGTTCTTC. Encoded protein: CASSLARDSLPYNEQFF.

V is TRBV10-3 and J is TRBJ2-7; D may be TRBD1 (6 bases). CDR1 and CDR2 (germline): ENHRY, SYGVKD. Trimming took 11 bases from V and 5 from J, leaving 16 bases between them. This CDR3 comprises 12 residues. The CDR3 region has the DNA TGTGCCTCCCGGGACATAATGAACGAGCAGTACTTC. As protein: CASRDIMNEQYF.

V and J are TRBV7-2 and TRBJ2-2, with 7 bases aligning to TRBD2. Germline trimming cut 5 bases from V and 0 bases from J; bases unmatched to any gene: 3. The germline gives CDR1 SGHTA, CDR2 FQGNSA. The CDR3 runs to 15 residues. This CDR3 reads CASSNGLANTGELFF. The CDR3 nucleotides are TGTGCCAGCAGCAACGGACTAGCGAACACCGGGGAGCTGTTTTTT. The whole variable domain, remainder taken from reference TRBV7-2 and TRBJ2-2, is GAGVSQSPSNKVTEKGKDVELRCDPISGHTALYWYRQSLGQGLEFLIYFQGNSAPDKSGLPSDRFSAERTGGSVSTLTIQRTQQEDSAVYLCASSNGLANTGELFFGEGSRLTVL.

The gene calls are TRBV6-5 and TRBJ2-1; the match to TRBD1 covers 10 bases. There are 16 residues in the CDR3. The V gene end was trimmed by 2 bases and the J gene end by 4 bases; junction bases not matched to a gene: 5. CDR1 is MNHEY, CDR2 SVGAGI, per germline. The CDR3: CASSYRPGQGYNEQFF. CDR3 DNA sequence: TGTGCCAGCAGTTACCGGCCGGGACAGGGGTACAATGAGCAGTTCTTC.

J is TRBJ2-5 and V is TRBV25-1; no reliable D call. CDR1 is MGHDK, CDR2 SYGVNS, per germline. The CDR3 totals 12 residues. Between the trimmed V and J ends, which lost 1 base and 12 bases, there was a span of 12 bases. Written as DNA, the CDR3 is TGTGCCAGCAGTGAATCCAGGCTTCATAAGTACTTC. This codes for CASSESRLHKYF.

The chain's CDR3 is CASSQNSNQPQHF. CDR3 bases: TGTGCCAGCAGCCAAAATAGCAATCAGCCCCAGCATTTT. The chain links TRBV7-2 to TRBJ1-5; no clear D. Germline V gene data show CDR1 as SGHTA and CDR2 as FQGNSA. The CDR3 contains 13 residues. V gave up 5 bases and J gave up 0 bases, with 5 bases separating them.

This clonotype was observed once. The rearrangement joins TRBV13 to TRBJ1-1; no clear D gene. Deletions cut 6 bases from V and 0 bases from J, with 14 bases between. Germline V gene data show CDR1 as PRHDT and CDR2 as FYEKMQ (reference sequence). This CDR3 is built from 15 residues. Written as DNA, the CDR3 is TGTGCCAGCAGTCCGGCCGGGTACATGAACACTGAAGCTTTCTTT. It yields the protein CASSPAGYMNTEAFF.

The CDR3 reads CASSLALGLYDEQFF. As DNA, the CDR3 is TGCGCCAGCAGCTTGGCACTTGGGCTTTACGATGAGCAGTTCTTC. The rearrangement links TRBV5-1 to TRBJ2-1; D not resolved. Trimming took off 0 bases at V and 8 bases at J, with 15 bases between the two ends. The CDR3 is 15 residues long. Per germline, CDR1 SGHRS and CDR2 YFSETQ. The full variable domain, completed using reference TRBV5-1 and TRBJ2-1, is KAGVTQTPRYLIKTRGQQVTLSCSPISGHRSVSWYQQTPGQGLQFLFEYFSETQRNKGNFPGRFSGRQFSNSRSEMNVSTLELGDSALYLCASSLALGLYDEQFFGPGTRLTVL.

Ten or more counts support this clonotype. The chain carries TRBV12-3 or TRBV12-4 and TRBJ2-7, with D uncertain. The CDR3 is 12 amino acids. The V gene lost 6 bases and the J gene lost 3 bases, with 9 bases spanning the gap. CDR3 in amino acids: CASSSLGYEQYF. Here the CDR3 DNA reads TGTGCCAGCAGCTCCCTTGGCTACGAGCAGTACTTC.

CDR3 bases: TGTGCCAGCAGCAAACGGACTAGCGATGAGCAGTTCTTC. Translation: CASSKRTSDEQFF. The genes are TRBV11-2 and TRBJ2-1; 9 nucleotides line up with TRBD2. V shed 5 bases, J shed 8 bases, and the junction held 4 bases outside the gene matches. Germline CDR1 is SGHAT and CDR2 is FQNNGV. The CDR3 has 13 amino acids.

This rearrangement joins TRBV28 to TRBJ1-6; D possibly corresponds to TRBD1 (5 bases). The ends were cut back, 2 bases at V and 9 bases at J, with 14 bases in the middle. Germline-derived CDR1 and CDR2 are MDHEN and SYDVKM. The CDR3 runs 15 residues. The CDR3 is CASSLLTGGISPLHF. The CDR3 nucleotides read TGTGCCAGCAGTTTACTTACAGGAGGCATTTCACCCCTCCACTTT.

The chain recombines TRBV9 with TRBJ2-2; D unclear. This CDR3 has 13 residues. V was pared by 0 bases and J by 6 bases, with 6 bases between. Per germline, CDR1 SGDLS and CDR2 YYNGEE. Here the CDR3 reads CASSVEGSGELFF. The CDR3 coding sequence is TGTGCCAGCAGCGTAGAAGGGTCCGGGGAGCTGTTTTTT.

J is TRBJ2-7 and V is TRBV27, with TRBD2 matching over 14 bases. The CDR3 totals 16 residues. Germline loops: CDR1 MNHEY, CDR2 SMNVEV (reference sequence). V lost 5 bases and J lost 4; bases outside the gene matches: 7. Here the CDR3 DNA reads TGTGCCAGCAGTCCCGGGACTAGCGGGGGTTGGTACGAGCAGTACTTC. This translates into CASSPGTSGGWYEQYF.

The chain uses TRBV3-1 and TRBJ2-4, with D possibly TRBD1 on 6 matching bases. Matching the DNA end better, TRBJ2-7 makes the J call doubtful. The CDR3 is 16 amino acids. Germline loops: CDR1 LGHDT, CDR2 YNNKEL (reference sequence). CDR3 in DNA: TGTGCCAGCAGCCACCCGACAGGCCCTTTCCTATACGAGCAGTACTTC. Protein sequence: CASSHPTGPFLYEQYF.

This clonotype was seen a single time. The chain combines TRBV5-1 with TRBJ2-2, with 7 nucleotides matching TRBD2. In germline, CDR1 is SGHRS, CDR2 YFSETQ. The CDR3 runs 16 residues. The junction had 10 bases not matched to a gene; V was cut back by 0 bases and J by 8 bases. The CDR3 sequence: CASSLVAAGVSGELFF. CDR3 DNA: TGCGCCAGCAGCTTGGTAGCGGCGGGAGTATCAGGGGAGCTGTTTTTT.

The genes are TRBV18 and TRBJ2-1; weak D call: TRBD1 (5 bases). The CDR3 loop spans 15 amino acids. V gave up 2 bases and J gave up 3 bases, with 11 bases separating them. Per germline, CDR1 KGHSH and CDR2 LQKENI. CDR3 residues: CASSPMGQDYNEQFF. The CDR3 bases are TGTGCCAGCTCACCAATGGGGCAGGACTACAATGAGCAGTTCTTC.

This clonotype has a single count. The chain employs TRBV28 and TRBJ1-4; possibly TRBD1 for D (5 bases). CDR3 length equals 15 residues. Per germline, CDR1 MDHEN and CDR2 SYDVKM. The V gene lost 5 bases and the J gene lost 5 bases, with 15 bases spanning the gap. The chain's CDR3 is CASSIRGMVNEKLFF. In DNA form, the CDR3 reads TGTGCCAGCAGTATAAGGGGAATGGTCAATGAAAAACTGTTTTTT.

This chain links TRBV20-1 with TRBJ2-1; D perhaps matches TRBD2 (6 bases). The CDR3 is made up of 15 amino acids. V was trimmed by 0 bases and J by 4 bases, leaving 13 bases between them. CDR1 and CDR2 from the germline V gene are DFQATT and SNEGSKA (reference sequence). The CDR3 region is CSAREGGAYYNEQFF. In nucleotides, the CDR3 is TGCAGTGCTAGAGAGGGCGGGGCTTATTACAATGAGCAGTTCTTC.

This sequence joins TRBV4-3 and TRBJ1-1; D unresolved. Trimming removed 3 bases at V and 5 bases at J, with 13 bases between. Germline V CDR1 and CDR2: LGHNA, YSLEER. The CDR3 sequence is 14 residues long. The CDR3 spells CASSHFATVTEAFF. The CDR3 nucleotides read TGCGCCAGCAGCCATTTCGCCACGGTGACTGAAGCTTTCTTT.

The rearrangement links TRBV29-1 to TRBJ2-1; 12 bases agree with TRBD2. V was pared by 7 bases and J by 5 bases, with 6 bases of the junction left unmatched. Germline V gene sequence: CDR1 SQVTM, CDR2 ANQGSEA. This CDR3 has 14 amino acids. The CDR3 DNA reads TGCAGCGATAGGACTAGCGGGGCAAACAATGAGCAGTTCTTC. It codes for CSDRTSGANNEQFF.

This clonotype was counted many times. In DNA, the CDR3 is TGTGCCAGCAGCCCTCAGGGGTACAATGAGCAGTTCTTC. As protein: CASSPQGYNEQFF. The gene calls are TRBV7-2 and TRBJ2-1; D is possibly TRBD1 (6 bases). CDR1 is SGHTA and CDR2 is FQGNSA in the germline V gene. V shed 5 bases and J shed 4 bases, with 9 bases lying between them. This CDR3 is 13 amino acids long.

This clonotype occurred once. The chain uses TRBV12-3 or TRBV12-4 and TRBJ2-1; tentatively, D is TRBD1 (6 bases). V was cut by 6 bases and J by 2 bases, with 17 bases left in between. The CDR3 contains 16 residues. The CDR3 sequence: CASRQNLRGAYNEQFF. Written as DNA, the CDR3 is TGTGCCAGCAGACAGAACCTCAGGGGAGCCTACAATGAGCAGTTCTTC.

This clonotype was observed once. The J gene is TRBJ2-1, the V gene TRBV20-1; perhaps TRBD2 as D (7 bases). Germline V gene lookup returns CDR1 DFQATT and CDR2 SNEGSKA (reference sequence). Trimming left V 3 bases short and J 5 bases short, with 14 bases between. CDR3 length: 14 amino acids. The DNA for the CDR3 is TGCAGTGCTAGTTTCGGGGGGCCAAACAATGAGCAGTTCTTC. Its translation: CSASFGGPNNEQFF.

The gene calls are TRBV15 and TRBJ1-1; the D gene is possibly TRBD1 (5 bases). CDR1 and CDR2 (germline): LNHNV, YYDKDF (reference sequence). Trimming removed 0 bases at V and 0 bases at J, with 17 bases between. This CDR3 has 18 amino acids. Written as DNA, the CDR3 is TGTGCCACCAGCAGAGATTTGGCTATGGCGGACATGAACACTGAAGCTTTCTTT. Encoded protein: CATSRDLAMADMNTEAFF.

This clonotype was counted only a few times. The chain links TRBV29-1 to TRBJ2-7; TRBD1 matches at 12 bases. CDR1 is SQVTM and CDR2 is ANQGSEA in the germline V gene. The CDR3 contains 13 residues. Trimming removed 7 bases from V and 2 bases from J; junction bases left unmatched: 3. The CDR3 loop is CSGDRGLPYEQYF. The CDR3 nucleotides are TGCAGCGGGGACAGGGGGCTACCCTACGAGCAGTACTTC.